These 13 T cell receptor beta chains originate from one sample sequenced in a study of radiation and T cells in renal cell carcinoma. Time point here: blood 4 weeks post-SBRT, at nephrectomy. Treatment of the sample: 15 Gy SBRT to primary tumor, nephrectomy 4 weeks later. The protocol was immunoSEQ multiplex PCR, while the TCRdb copy is restricted to in-frame clones and leaves out a portion. The data contain about 78,000 clones, 80% to 90% of them seen just once; the ten biggest clones take up 5.5% to 7%. Sequences were derived from blood, sampled from a patient whose treatment included radiotherapy and nephrectomy. The origin of the receptors is a woman aged 70 to 79 with renal cell carcinoma.

The chain links TRBV15 to TRBJ1-4; no clear D. Germline CDR1 is LNHNV and CDR2 is YYDKDF (reference sequence). This CDR3 contains 14 residues. V dropped 1 base and J dropped 8 bases, with 11 bases sitting between them. The CDR3 region is CATSRAKGGEKLFF. The CDR3, as DNA: TGTGCCACCAGCAGAGCGAAAGGAGGGGAAAAACTGTTTTTT.

The V gene is TRBV5-1, the J gene TRBJ2-7; the match to TRBD2 covers 13 bases. After removal of 4 bases from V and 7 bases from J, the junction contained 8 bases not matched to a gene. CDR3 length: 15 residues. Germline CDR1 is SGHRS and CDR2 is YFSETQ. As DNA, the CDR3 is TGCGCCAGCAGCCTAACTAGCGGGGGGGCGGAAGAGCAGTACTTC. This sequence encodes CASSLTSGGAEEQYF.

The CDR3 sequence: CASSDPGNKAFF. CDR3 DNA: TGTGCCAGCAGTGACCCGGGAAATAAAGCTTTCTTT. V gene TRBV6-1 combines with J gene TRBJ1-1; D is ambiguous. Germline V gives CDR1 MNHNS, CDR2 SASEGT. The CDR3 length is 12 residues. V gave up 3 bases and J gave up 9 bases, with 11 bases separating them.

The chain couples TRBV6-6 to TRBJ2-3, with D perhaps TRBD1 (6 bases). The CDR3 is made up of 13 amino acids. Germline CDR1 is MNHNY and CDR2 is SVGAGI (reference sequence). V gave up 4 bases and J gave up 4 bases, with 9 bases separating them. This chain's CDR3 is CASSFRGSDTQYF. The CDR3, as DNA: TGTGCCAGCAGTTTCAGGGGATCAGATACGCAGTATTTT.

J is TRBJ1-1 and V is TRBV11-2, with 7 positions matching TRBD1. J lost 5 bases, V lost 5 bases, and 14 bases had no gene match. The CDR3 contains 16 residues. Germline V lookup: CDR1 SGHAT, CDR2 FQNNGV. CDR3 DNA sequence: TGTGCCAGCAGCCGACGGACAGGCCTCGGCGGGACTGAAGCTTTCTTT. As protein: CASSRRTGLGGTEAFF.

The chain recombines TRBV15 with TRBJ1-5; unclear D gene. V lost 0 bases and J lost 9, with 15 bases in between. The CDR3 is 15 amino acids. Germline V gives CDR1 LNHNV, CDR2 YYDKDF (reference sequence). For the CDR3, the DNA is TGTGCCACCAGCAGAGATCTGGTGGTGGCTAGGCCCCAGCATTTT. Residues: CATSRDLVVARPQHF.

Turning to this clone: The same CDR3 also results from other DNA sequences found in this sample. V and J are TRBV7-9 and TRBJ2-1; 11 nucleotides line up with TRBD2. The CDR3 loop spans 17 amino acids. V dropped 6 bases and J dropped 1; count of bases not matched to a gene: 8. Germline V gives CDR1 SEHNR, CDR2 FQNEAQ (reference sequence). Here the CDR3 DNA reads TGTGCCAGCAGTTCTACCTTAGCGGGGGGGTCCTACAATGAGCAGTTCTTC. Translating it yields CASSSTLAGGSYNEQFF.

The genes are TRBV14 and TRBJ2-3; D ambiguous. V shed 4 bases and J shed 3 bases, with 8 bases lying between them. The CDR3 loop spans 13 amino acids. Per the germline V gene, CDR1 is SGHDN and CDR2 is FVKESK. The CDR3 nucleotides are TGTGCCAGCAGCCTCTCGTGGACAGATACGCAGTATTTT. This translates into CASSLSWTDTQYF.

This chain connects TRBV5-1 to TRBJ2-3; 8 bases fit TRBD1. From germline, CDR1 is SGHRS and CDR2 YFSETQ. The CDR3 consists of 17 residues. V shed 2 bases and J 3 bases; nucleotides not matched to a gene: 11. CDR3 bases: TGCGCCAGCAGCTTTGGGGGGACAGGCGGTCCGACAGATACGCAGTATTTT. It is translated as CASSFGGTGGPTDTQYF.

V and J are TRBV2 and TRBJ2-1; 7 bases match TRBD2. Germline V lookup: CDR1 SNHLY, CDR2 FYNNEI. V trimming: 6 bases; J trimming: 5 bases; junction bases outside the gene matches: 13. The CDR3 extends over 16 amino acids. Written as DNA, the CDR3 is TGTGCCAGCAGAGAAAGGTGGGCGGGGGTAAACAATGAGCAGTTCTTC. This gives the protein CASRERWAGVNNEQFF.

The chain links TRBV6-5 to TRBJ2-3, with TRBD1 identical over 7 bases. V gave up 1 base and J gave up 7 bases; unmatched junction bases: 8. This CDR3 contains 15 residues. Germline lookup yields CDR1 MNHEY and CDR2 SVGAGI. CDR3 loop: CASSYLRQGRNTQYF. The CDR3 region has the DNA TGTGCCAGCAGTTACTTACGACAGGGCCGTAATACGCAGTATTTT.

This clone was counted only a few times. The chain couples TRBV29-1 to TRBJ2-1, with TRBD2 matching 7 bases. Germline lookup yields CDR1 SQVTM and CDR2 ANQGSEA. The V segment lost 3 bases and the J segment 4 bases; nucleotides outside the gene matches: 12. The CDR3 totals 16 residues. The CDR3 DNA reads as TGCAGCGTTGACAGCCTAGCGGCCTTTCTTTACAATGAGCAGTTCTTC. Its translation: CSVDSLAAFLYNEQFF.

J is TRBJ1-3 and V is TRBV27; perhaps TRBD1 as D (6 bases). The CDR3 contains 15 residues. CDR1 is MNHEY and CDR2 is SMNVEV in the germline V gene (reference sequence). The germline V and J ends were trimmed by 7 bases and 0 bases, with 13 bases remaining between them. The CDR3: CASKAGVASGNTIYF. The CDR3 nucleotides are TGTGCCAGCAAAGCAGGGGTCGCCTCTGGAAACACCATATATTTT.